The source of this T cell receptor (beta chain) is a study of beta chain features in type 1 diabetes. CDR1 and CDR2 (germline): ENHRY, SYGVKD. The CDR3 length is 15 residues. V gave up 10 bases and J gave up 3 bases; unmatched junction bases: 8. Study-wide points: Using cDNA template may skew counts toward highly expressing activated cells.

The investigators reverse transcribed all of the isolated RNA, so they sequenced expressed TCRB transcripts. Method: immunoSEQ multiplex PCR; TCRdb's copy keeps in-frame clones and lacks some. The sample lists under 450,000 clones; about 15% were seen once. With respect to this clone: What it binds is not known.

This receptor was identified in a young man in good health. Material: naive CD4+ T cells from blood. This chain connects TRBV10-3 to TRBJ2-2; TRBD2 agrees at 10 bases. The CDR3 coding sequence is TGTGCCACCAGAGGACTAGCGGCTTACACCGGGGAGCTGTTTTTT. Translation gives CATRGLAAYTGELFF.